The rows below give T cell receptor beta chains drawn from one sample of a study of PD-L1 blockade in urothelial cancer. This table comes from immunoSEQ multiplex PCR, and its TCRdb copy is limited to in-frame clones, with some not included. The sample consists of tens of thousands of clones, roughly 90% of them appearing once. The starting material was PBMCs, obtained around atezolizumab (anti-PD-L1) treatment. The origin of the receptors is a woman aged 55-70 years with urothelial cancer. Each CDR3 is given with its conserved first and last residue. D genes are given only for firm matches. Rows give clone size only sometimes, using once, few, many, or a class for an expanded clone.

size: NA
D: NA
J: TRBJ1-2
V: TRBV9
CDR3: CASSVIEALEGYTF
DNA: TGTGCCAGCAGCGTAATCGAGGCCTTGGAGGGCTACACCTTC

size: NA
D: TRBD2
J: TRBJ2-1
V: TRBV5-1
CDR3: CASSFLAGPGNEQFF
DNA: TGCGCCAGCAGCTTCCTAGCGGGCCCGGGTAATGAGCAGTTCTTC

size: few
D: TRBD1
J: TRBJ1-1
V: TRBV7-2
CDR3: CASSWTGGSTEAFF
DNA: TGTGCCAGCAGTTGGACAGGGGGCTCCACTGAAGCTTTCTTT

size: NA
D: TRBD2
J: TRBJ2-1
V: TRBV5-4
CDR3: CASSSGLAEYNEQFF
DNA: TGTGCCAGCAGCTCGGGACTAGCGGAATACAATGAGCAGTTCTTC

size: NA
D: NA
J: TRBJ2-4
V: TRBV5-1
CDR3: CASSSSPVAKNIQYF
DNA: TGCGCCAGCAGCTCAAGTCCGGTAGCCAAAAACATTCAGTACTTC

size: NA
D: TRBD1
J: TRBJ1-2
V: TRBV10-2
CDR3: CASSTGPNYGYTF
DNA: TGCGCCAGCTCGACAGGGCCCAACTATGGCTACACCTTC

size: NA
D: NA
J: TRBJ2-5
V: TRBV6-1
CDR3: CARSWTPGETQYF
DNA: TGTGCCAGATCGTGGACCCCGGGGGAGACCCAGTACTTC

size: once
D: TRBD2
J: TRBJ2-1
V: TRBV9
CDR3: CASSVTSGRLSNEQFF
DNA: TGTGCCAGCAGCGTTACTAGCGGGAGGCTTAGTAATGAGCAGTTCTTC

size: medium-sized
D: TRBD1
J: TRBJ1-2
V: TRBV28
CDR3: CASSPAQTGQGSNYGYTF
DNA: TGTGCCAGCAGTCCGGCACAAACGGGACAGGGTTCGAACTATGGCTACACCTTC

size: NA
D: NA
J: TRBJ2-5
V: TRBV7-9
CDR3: CASSGKGVSETQYF
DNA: TGTGCCAGCAGCGGCAAAGGAGTTTCGGAGACCCAGTACTTC

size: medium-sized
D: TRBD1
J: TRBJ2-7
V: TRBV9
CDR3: CASSEEGQGADEQYF
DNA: TGTGCCAGCAGCGAGGAGGGGCAGGGGGCCGACGAGCAGTACTTC

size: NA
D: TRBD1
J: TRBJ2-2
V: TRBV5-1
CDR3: CASSSRTGTNTGELFF
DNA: TGCGCCAGCAGCTCCCGGACAGGGACGAACACCGGGGAGCTGTTTTTT

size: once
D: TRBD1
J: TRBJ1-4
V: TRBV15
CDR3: CATSRDPRGLWTNEKLFF
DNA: TGTGCCACCAGCAGAGATCCCAGGGGGTTATGGACTAATGAAAAACTGTTTTTT

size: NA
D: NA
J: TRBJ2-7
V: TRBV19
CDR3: CASRSGGGNSYEQYF
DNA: TGTGCCAGTAGATCGGGCGGAGGGAACTCCTACGAGCAGTACTTC

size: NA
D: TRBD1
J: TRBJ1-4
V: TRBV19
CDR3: CASKRTGGTIEKLFF
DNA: TGTGCCAGTAAGCGGACAGGGGGTACTATTGAAAAACTGTTTTTT

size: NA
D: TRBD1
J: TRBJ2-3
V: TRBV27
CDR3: CASSFNTGARGTDTQYF
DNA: TGTGCCAGCAGTTTCAACACAGGGGCTCGAGGCACAGATACGCAGTATTTT

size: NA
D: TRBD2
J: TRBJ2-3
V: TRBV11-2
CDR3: CASSLRLAGSTDTQYF
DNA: TGTGCCAGCAGCTTACGACTAGCGGGGAGCACAGATACGCAGTATTTT

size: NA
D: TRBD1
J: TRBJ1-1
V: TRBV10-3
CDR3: CAISGTGRIMNTEAFF
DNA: TGTGCCATCAGTGGGACAGGTAGGATCATGAACACTGAAGCTTTCTTT

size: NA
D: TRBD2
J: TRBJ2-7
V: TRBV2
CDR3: CASSTGTSGASYEQYF
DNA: TGTGCCAGCAGTACCGGGACTAGCGGAGCATCCTACGAGCAGTACTTC

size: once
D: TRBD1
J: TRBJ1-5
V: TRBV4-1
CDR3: CASSPGTATNQPQHF
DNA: TGCGCCAGCAGCCCCGGGACAGCCACAAATCAGCCCCAGCATTTT

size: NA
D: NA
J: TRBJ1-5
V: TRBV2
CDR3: CASSEALRRPGNQPQHF
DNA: TGTGCCAGCAGTGAAGCGCTTCGGCGGCCCGGCAATCAGCCCCAGCATTTT

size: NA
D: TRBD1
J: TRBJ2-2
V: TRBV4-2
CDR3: CASSPARDRGRTGELFF
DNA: TGTGCCAGCAGCCCGGCCAGGGACAGGGGTAGAACCGGGGAGCTGTTTTTT

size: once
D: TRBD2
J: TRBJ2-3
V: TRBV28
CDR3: CARRPGLAGGESTDTQYF
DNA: TGTGCCAGGAGGCCGGGACTAGCGGGAGGGGAGAGCACAGATACGCAGTATTTT

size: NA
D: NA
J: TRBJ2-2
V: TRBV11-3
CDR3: CASSFQGYTGELFF
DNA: TGTGCCAGCAGCTTCCAGGGGTACACCGGGGAGCTGTTTTTT

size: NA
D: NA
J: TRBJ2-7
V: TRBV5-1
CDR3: CASSFSGTGYYEQYF
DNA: TGCGCCAGCAGCTTTAGCGGGACAGGGTACTACGAGCAGTACTTC

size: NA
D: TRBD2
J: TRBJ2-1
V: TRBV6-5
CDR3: CASSYSTSGRNNEQFF
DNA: TGTGCCAGCAGTTACTCCACTAGCGGGAGAAACAATGAGCAGTTCTTC

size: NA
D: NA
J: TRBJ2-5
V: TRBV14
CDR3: CASSHRARGYETQYF
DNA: TGTGCCAGCAGCCATCGTGCCAGGGGTTACGAGACCCAGTACTTC